This section outlines one TCR beta chain sequence together with its context. This receptor's antigen is unknown. No base qualities exist here, and no much larger clone lies one base off it. This specimen comes from a study of PD-L1 blockade in urothelial cancer (dated by TCRdb to about 2017). Regarding the complete study: All patients started therapy in the mid-2010s and received atezolizumab 1,200 mg intravenously every 3 weeks. Blood samples gave a median of about 130,000 T cells and some 83,000 unique TCRs, with a median clonality of 0.080. Pretreatment blood TCR-seq was available for nearly 30 patients, at least one posttreatment blood collection was obtained for around 25 patients, and tumor TCR-seq was available for around 25 patients. Pretreatment tumor samples, along with matched peripheral blood collected serially before and after atezolizumab treatment, underwent TCR sequencing. In the same patients, whole exome sequencing and RNA sequencing of pretreatment tumors were performed in addition to TCR sequencing. Nine patients reached durable clinical benefit, while some 20 patients did not. Blood samples were analyzed at two time points: 3 weeks after treatment start (second dose) and 6 weeks after treatment start. An exploratory multi-omic analysis was conducted of the somatic, immune and clinical correlates of response to PD-L1 blockade with atezolizumab in urothelial cancer. An ECOG performance status of 0 or 1 was recorded for the patients, and 0 to 3 prior chemotherapy regimens had been received by the patients. Progression-free survival longer than 6 months counted as durable clinical benefit, and TCR features were additionally tested against both progression-free and overall survival. About 90% of the 29 patients were identified as males with urothelial cancer of bladder origin, and a prior smoking history was reported by 18 of 29 patients.

To estimate absolute template abundance from read counts, synthetic TCR analog templates were spiked into each PCR. The immunoSEQ assay used bias-controlled V and J gene primers to amplify TCRbeta CDR3 regions from genomic DNA. Sequencing of rearranged TCRbeta segments was performed at approximately 20X coverage. Turning to the authors' computational methods: Clustering was used to correct sequencing errors, and CDR3s were annotated against IMGT so that V, D and J genes could be assigned. Only productive TCRbeta rearrangements were used in downstream analyses, excluding out-of-frame or stop-codon sequences. Clonality was computed as one minus Shannon entropy normalized by the log of the number of unique productive sequences. Fisher's exact test with Benjamini-Hochberg correction, using a cutoff of adjusted p below 0.01, was how clones that differed between time points or between blood and tumor were identified. TCRdb re-hosts the immuneACCESS table, in-frame sequences only. Its copies lack some clones; in the studies checked, an unresolved V gene accounts for under half of them, and the cause for the rest is not known. V and J calls and clone size come straight from that table; D and trimming were deduced from the DNA. In all, the sample holds under 90,000 clones, and approximately 90% of those were seen once. The top ten clonotypes cover 8.5% to 9.5% of the sample.

Counted from cysteine to phenylalanine, this CDR3 has 14 amino acids. The entry retains the CDR3 DNA only, 42 bases that are in frame from base 1. Based on the germline V gene (reference sequence), the CDR1 and CDR2 sequences are GTSNPN and SVGIG. Here V drops 7 bases and J drops 4 bases, and the junction holds 10 bases not matched to any gene. The cohort comprised about 30 patients with locally advanced or metastatic urothelial carcinoma treated at Memorial Sloan Kettering on a trial protocol. Peripheral blood mononuclear cells were collected pretreatment and during treatment, at between 1 and 8 total time points per patient. The Qiagen DNeasy Blood extraction kit was used to purify genomic DNA from total PBMCs and tumor samples. Collected pretreatment and during treatment, PBMCs were isolated and stored as previously described. Summary of the overall study and its limitations: Improved progression-free and overall survival was found to be associated with pretreatment peripheral blood TCR clonality below the median. Because of the small sample size (n ≈ 28) and the many exploratory analyses performed, the results are intended to be regarded as hypothesis-generating. Greater expansion of tumor-associated TCR clones in peripheral blood 3 weeks after the start of treatment was observed in patients with durable benefit (n of about 21, p = 0.022).

The chain employs TRBV30 and TRBJ2-4, with 7 bases aligning to TRBD1. Specimen: PBMCs, collected around atezolizumab (anti-PD-L1) treatment. The sequence was obtained from a man between 60 and 70 years old with urothelial cancer. The CDR3: CALENPGGKNIQYF. The base sequence is TGTGCCTTGGAGAACCCAGGGGGAAAAAACATTCAGTACTTC.